A selection of T cell receptor beta chains follows, all from one sample in a study of siplizumab effects on memory and regulatory T cells. Sequenced by immunoSEQ multiplex PCR; TCRdb stores in-frame clones only, minus some. This table holds about 56,000 clones, around 97% found once. Sequenced: naive CD8+ T cells sorted from blood. The receptors were gathered from a human donor in good health. The CDR3 runs from the conserved cysteine through the conserved F or W. Each record gives: J gene, V gene, clone size, D gene, CDR3 DNA, CDR3 protein. D genes are given only for firm matches. For some rows the clone size is stated as once, few or many, or as a class when expanded; others skip it.

J: TRBJ2-1
V: TRBV28
size: -
D: -
DNA: TGTGCCACCGATCACAATGAGCAGTTCTTC
CDR3: CATDHNEQFF

J: TRBJ2-2
V: TRBV10-1
size: -
D: TRBD1
DNA: TGCGCCAGCAAGGGACAGAAAAACACCGGGGAGCTGTTTTTT
CDR3: CASKGQKNTGELFF

J: TRBJ2-1
V: TRBV19
size: -
D: TRBD2
DNA: TGTGCCAGTAGTAGAGGACTAGCGGGAGGGCCCTATGAGCAGTTCTTC
CDR3: CASSRGLAGGPYEQFF

J: TRBJ2-2
V: TRBV15
size: -
D: -
DNA: TGTGCCACCAGCAGAGATAAGGCGAACACCGGGGAGCTGTTTTTT
CDR3: CATSRDKANTGELFF

J: TRBJ2-3
V: TRBV7-6
size: once
D: TRBD1
DNA: TGTGCCAGCAGCCCTCCGGGACAGGGGGAGGATACGCAGTATTTT
CDR3: CASSPPGQGEDTQYF

J: TRBJ2-7
V: TRBV28
size: -
D: -
DNA: TGTGCCAGTACCCCCGGACTGACCTACGAGCAGTACTTC
CDR3: CASTPGLTYEQYF

J: TRBJ1-4
V: TRBV2
size: -
D: TRBD1
DNA: TGTGCTTCGGAGAGGGGGCGCGAAGTGAGAACTAATGAAAAACTGTTTTTT
CDR3: CASERGREVRTNEKLFF

J: TRBJ1-2
V: TRBV27
size: -
D: TRBD1
DNA: TGTGCCAGCAGTTCAGGGGGCGGCTATGGCTACACCTTC
CDR3: CASSSGGGYGYTF

J: TRBJ2-7
V: TRBV19
size: -
D: TRBD1
DNA: TGTGCCAGTAGTTACCGGGACAGGGTCTACGAGCAGTACTTC
CDR3: CASSYRDRVYEQYF

J: TRBJ2-3
V: TRBV7-9
size: once
D: -
DNA: TGTGCCAGCAGCCTGGAAGGGACGCAGTATTTT
CDR3: CASSLEGTQYF

J: TRBJ1-1
V: TRBV27
size: -
D: TRBD1
DNA: TGTGCCAGCACGCAGGGGGGCAGTGAGGTTTTCTTT
CDR3: CASTQGGSEVFF

J: TRBJ2-6
V: TRBV2
size: -
D: -
DNA: TGTGCCAGCAACGAGAACTCTGGGGCCAACGTCCTGACTTTC
CDR3: CASNENSGANVLTF

J: TRBJ1-1
V: TRBV6-6
size: -
D: -
DNA: TGTGCCAGCGGCGGGAGCAACACTGAAGCTTTCTTT
CDR3: CASGGSNTEAFF

J: TRBJ2-7
V: TRBV14
size: -
D: -
DNA: TGTGCCAGCAGCCAAGAAGTCGGCCTGATCCGCCACGAGCAGTACTTC
CDR3: CASSQEVGLIRHEQYF

J: TRBJ1-2
V: TRBV30
size: -
D: -
DNA: TGTGCATCTCAGGGACCCTATGGCTACACCTTC
CDR3: CASQGPYGYTF

J: TRBJ2-7
V: TRBV10-3
size: -
D: TRBD2
DNA: TGTGCCATCAGTGAGTCCCCGGGACTAGTCTACGAGCAGTACTTC
CDR3: CAISESPGLVYEQYF

J: TRBJ2-5
V: TRBV6-1
size: once
D: -
DNA: TGTGCCAGCAGTGAATTGGAGACTAGTATAAGGCAGACCCAGTACTTC
CDR3: CASSELETSIRQTQYF

J: TRBJ2-7
V: TRBV14
size: -
D: -
DNA: TGTGCCAGCAGCCAAGGGGGGTATGCCTACGAGCAGTACTTC
CDR3: CASSQGGYAYEQYF

J: TRBJ2-3
V: TRBV4-2
size: -
D: TRBD2
DNA: TGTGCCAGCAGCCAAACGAGACTAGCGGACTTTCATACGCAGTATTTT
CDR3: CASSQTRLADFHTQYF

J: TRBJ2-1
V: TRBV29-1
size: -
D: -
DNA: TGCAGCGTTGATGTGGACACTTTAAACAATGAGCAGTTCTTC
CDR3: CSVDVDTLNNEQFF

J: TRBJ2-1
V: TRBV19
size: -
D: TRBD2
DNA: TGTGCCAGTAGTATGTCAGCGGGAGGTGGGGAGAATGAGCAGTTCTTC
CDR3: CASSMSAGGGENEQFF

J: TRBJ2-5
V: TRBV28
size: -
D: -
DNA: TGTGCCAGCAGTTTATTTCCGGGGACGGAAGAGACCCAGTACTTC
CDR3: CASSLFPGTEETQYF

J: TRBJ1-5
V: TRBV28
size: -
D: -
DNA: TGTGCCAGCAGTCCGTTGGGTAGCAATCAGCCCCAGCATTTT
CDR3: CASSPLGSNQPQHF

J: TRBJ2-3
V: TRBV6-4
size: -
D: -
DNA: TGTGCCAGCAGGACCGCCGCCGGCACAGATACGCAGTATTTT
CDR3: CASRTAAGTDTQYF

J: TRBJ2-1
V: TRBV13
size: -
D: -
DNA: TGTGCCAGCAGTTTACACGGGACCTACAATGAGCAGTTCTTC
CDR3: CASSLHGTYNEQFF

J: TRBJ2-3
V: TRBV10-3
size: -
D: TRBD2
DNA: TGTGCCATCAGTGAGTCGGGTCTAGCGGGAGAGGATACGCAGTATTTT
CDR3: CAISESGLAGEDTQYF

J: TRBJ1-5
V: TRBV27
size: -
D: -
DNA: TGTGCCAGCAGCCAGAGGAATCAGCCCCAGCATTTT
CDR3: CASSQRNQPQHF

J: TRBJ2-7
V: TRBV5-5
size: -
D: TRBD1
DNA: TGTGCCAGCAGCTCCCGGGCAGGGGGCGGGTACGAGCAGTACTTC
CDR3: CASSSRAGGGYEQYF

J: TRBJ2-1
V: TRBV11-3
size: -
D: -
DNA: TGTGCCAGCAGCTTCACTAGCACCAGTGAGCAGTTCTTC
CDR3: CASSFTSTSEQFF

J: TRBJ1-1
V: TRBV15
size: -
D: -
DNA: TGTGCCACCAGCAGAGCCCTAACCATGAACACTGAAGCTTTCTTT
CDR3: CATSRALTMNTEAFF

J: TRBJ2-1
V: TRBV11-2
size: -
D: TRBD1
DNA: TGTGCCAGCGGATGGACAGGGGGTTACAATGAGCAGTTCTTC
CDR3: CASGWTGGYNEQFF

J: TRBJ2-7
V: TRBV10-2
size: -
D: TRBD2
DNA: TGCGCCAGCAGTGAACTGACTAGCGGGAGCGCGCACGAGCAGTACTTC
CDR3: CASSELTSGSAHEQYF

J: TRBJ2-5
V: TRBV21-1
size: -
D: -
DNA: TGTGCCAGCCCTTTCTCTCCGATCAGGGATCAAGAGACCCAGTACTTC
CDR3: CASPFSPIRDQETQYF

J: TRBJ2-7
V: TRBV19
size: -
D: TRBD1
DNA: TGTGCCAGTAGTGCGGGACAGGGTTACGAGCAGTACTTC
CDR3: CASSAGQGYEQYF

J: TRBJ2-1
V: TRBV13
size: -
D: TRBD2
DNA: TGTGCCAGCAGCTTACCGGGACTAGGTCGGAATGAGCAGTTCTTC
CDR3: CASSLPGLGRNEQFF

J: TRBJ2-1
V: TRBV9
size: -
D: TRBD1
DNA: TGTGCCAGCAGCCCGACTCAACAGGGGGCGATGGGGAATGAGCAGTTCTTC
CDR3: CASSPTQQGAMGNEQFF

J: TRBJ2-5
V: TRBV28
size: -
D: -
DNA: TGTGCCAGCACCGCCCCCGGGAACAAGTACTTC
CDR3: CASTAPGNKYF

J: TRBJ1-4
V: TRBV7-8
size: -
D: TRBD1
DNA: TGTGCCAGCAGCCCCCACCCGGGACAGTCAACTAATGAAAAACTGTTTTTT
CDR3: CASSPHPGQSTNEKLFF

J: TRBJ2-1
V: TRBV7-9
size: -
D: TRBD1
DNA: TGTGCCAGCAGCTATCTCGGGACAGCCGGTGAGCAGTTCTTC
CDR3: CASSYLGTAGEQFF

J: TRBJ2-1
V: TRBV27
size: -
D: TRBD2
DNA: TGTGCCAGCAGCCTCCGACTAGCGGGGGAGCAGTTCTTC
CDR3: CASSLRLAGEQFF

J: TRBJ1-2
V: TRBV5-6
size: -
D: TRBD1
DNA: TGTGCCAGCAGCTGGGGACAGGCGCCCTTGTATGGCTACACCTTC
CDR3: CASSWGQAPLYGYTF

J: TRBJ1-2
V: TRBV19
size: -
D: -
DNA: TGTGCCAGTAGTAACACAGGGTACGGCTACACCTTC
CDR3: CASSNTGYGYTF

J: TRBJ2-7
V: TRBV30
size: -
D: -
DNA: TGTGCCTGGAAAAAAACCCCGTTGGGCTCCTACGAGCAGTACTTC
CDR3: CAWKKTPLGSYEQYF

J: TRBJ2-7
V: TRBV5-1
size: -
D: TRBD2
DNA: TGCGCCAGCAGCCTTGTCGGACTAGCGGAGAGCTCCTACGAGCAGTACTTC
CDR3: CASSLVGLAESSYEQYF

J: TRBJ1-2
V: TRBV10-3
size: -
D: -
DNA: TGTGCCATCAGTGACGCACGGACCTATGGCTACACCTTC
CDR3: CAISDARTYGYTF

J: TRBJ2-6
V: TRBV14
size: -
D: TRBD1
DNA: TGTGCCAGCAGCCAAGATCCCGGGACAGGTCTCTCTGGGGCCAACGTCCTGACTTTC
CDR3: CASSQDPGTGLSGANVLTF

J: TRBJ2-1
V: TRBV28
size: -
D: TRBD2
DNA: TGTGCCAGCAGTCCCACTAGCGGGAGGGCCAATGAGCAGTTCTTC
CDR3: CASSPTSGRANEQFF

J: TRBJ2-7
V: TRBV2
size: -
D: -
DNA: TGTGCCAGTATCCCGGAGATGAGGACCTACGAGCAGTACTTC
CDR3: CASIPEMRTYEQYF

J: TRBJ1-1
V: TRBV19
size: -
D: TRBD1
DNA: TGTGCCAGTAGTACGGGGGGACAGGGTCGAGCTTTCTTT
CDR3: CASSTGGQGRAFF

J: TRBJ2-7
V: TRBV6-1
size: -
D: -
DNA: TGTGCCAGCAGTGAATGGATTGGCAGAACTTACGAGCAGTACTTC
CDR3: CASSEWIGRTYEQYF

J: TRBJ2-7
V: TRBV27
size: -
D: TRBD1
DNA: TGTGCCAGCAGCTCCGGGACAGGGGGTCTGTGGAACGAGCAGTACTTC
CDR3: CASSSGTGGLWNEQYF

J: TRBJ2-5
V: TRBV28
size: -
D: -
DNA: TGTGCCACCTTGGGGTTGGAGCGATTGGCAGAGACCCAGTACTTC
CDR3: CATLGLERLAETQYF